Listed here is a single TCR beta chain. This sample stems from a study of blood T cell repertoires in COVID-19. Overall study: Acute and convalescent COVID-19 samples came from the United States, Italy and Spain.

V gave up 1 base and J gave up 4 bases; unmatched junction bases: 1. Germline-derived CDR1 and CDR2 are SGHTA and FQGTGA. The CDR3 is 17 amino acids. The age range of participants was about 18 to 100 years, with residence in under 30 US areas. Cohort 3 recovery required two negative PCRs, clearance, or symptom resolution. Produced via immunoSEQ multiplex PCR; TCRdb's table is partial and in-frame only. The top ten hold about 8.9% of the sample, which has hundreds of thousands of clones, about nine tenths seen once. The sample consisted of PBMCs or T cells enriched from blood (not recorded which). The chain employs TRBV7-3 and TRBJ2-2; 15 bases map to TRBD2. This TCR came from a woman aged 18-35 years who had recovered from COVID-19. The CDR3 nucleotides read TGTGCCAGCAGCTTAAAGGGACTAGCGGGAGGCACCGGGGAGCTGTTTTTT. As protein: CASSLKGLAGGTGELFF.